Listed below are T cell receptor beta chains from one sample, sequenced in a study of regulatory T cells. Clones were read by immunoSEQ multiplex PCR, and TCRdb kept only the in-frame ones, dropping some. Of about 18,000 clones listed, more than 85% were seen once; the top ten hold 30% to 40%. The sequencing input was CD8+ T cells sorted from blood. These receptors were obtained from a person under 35 with CD3G deficiency. CDR3s include the opening cysteine and the closing phenylalanine or tryptophan. D genes are given only for firm matches. The size field is filled for only some rows; it gives once, few, many or a size class.

j_gene	d_gene	v_gene	abundance	CDR3aa	CDR3nt
TRBJ2-2	-	TRBV30	medium-sized	CAWSVSGAGELFF	TGTGCCTGGAGTGTATCTGGGGCCGGGGAGCTGTTTTTT
TRBJ1-1	TRBD1	TRBV4-2	-	CASSGPQGAWAEAFF	TGTGCCAGCAGCGGCCCACAGGGGGCTTGGGCTGAAGCTTTCTTT
TRBJ2-3	-	TRBV4-3	-	CASSQTVTDTQYF	TGCGCCAGCAGCCAAACGGTCACAGATACGCAGTATTTT
TRBJ1-1	-	TRBV2	-	CALPLAGNTEAFF	TGTGCCCTCCCCTTAGCTGGGAACACTGAAGCTTTCTTT
TRBJ1-1	-	TRBV9	few	CASSPTGGGTEAFF	TGTGCCAGCAGCCCTACGGGGGGCGGCACTGAAGCTTTCTTT
TRBJ1-4	TRBD1	TRBV6-6	-	CASSYILGQGNEKLFF	TGTGCCAGCAGTTACATTCTGGGACAGGGTAATGAAAAACTGTTTTTT
TRBJ2-7	-	TRBV27	-	CASPRGHEQYF	TGTGCCAGCCCGAGGGGCCACGAGCAGTACTTC
TRBJ1-1	TRBD1	TRBV11-2	-	CASSPRQGRDTEAFF	TGTGCCAGCAGCCCCAGACAGGGGAGAGATACTGAAGCTTTCTTT
TRBJ2-3	TRBD2	TRBV7-9	-	CASSPRTGRGGFADTQYF	TGTGCCAGCAGTCCCCGGACGGGGCGGGGGGGATTCGCAGATACGCAGTATTTT
TRBJ1-5	-	TRBV29-1	-	CSVVEGYNQPQHF	TGCAGCGTGGTGGAGGGCTATAATCAGCCCCAGCATTTT
TRBJ1-5	TRBD1	TRBV4-1	-	CASSQEMRTGGRSNQPQHF	TGCGCCAGCAGCCAAGAGATGCGGACAGGGGGCAGGAGCAATCAGCCCCAGCATTTT
TRBJ2-2	-	TRBV5-1	-	CASRYYAGGAAYTGELFF	TGCGCCAGCAGATATTACGCCGGAGGGGCAGCCTACACCGGGGAGCTGTTTTTT
TRBJ1-6	-	TRBV10-3	-	CAISESRDIYNSPLHF	TGTGCCATCAGTGAGTCCCGGGACATCTATAATTCACCCCTCCACTTT
TRBJ2-3	-	TRBV7-4	-	CASSLSPPSGTDTQYF	TGTGCCAGCAGCCTTTCCCCTCCTAGCGGCACAGATACGCAGTATTTT
TRBJ2-1	-	TRBV27	-	CASSWGNEQFF	TGTGCCAGCAGTTGGGGAAATGAGCAGTTCTTC
TRBJ2-3	-	TRBV10-1	once	CATEGDTQYF	TGCGCCACCGAGGGGGATACGCAGTATTTT
TRBJ2-7	-	TRBV19	once	CASSIHSSSYEQYF	TGTGCCAGTAGTATACACAGTAGCTCCTACGAGCAGTACTTC
TRBJ2-7	-	TRBV4-1	-	CASSPPSQTYEQYF	TGCGCCAGCAGCCCCCCCTCGCAGACCTACGAGCAGTACTTC
TRBJ2-5	-	TRBV27	-	CASSPTHRFVVETQYF	TGTGCCAGCAGCCCAACTCACAGATTTGTAGTGGAGACCCAGTACTTC
TRBJ2-3	-	TRBV5-4	-	CASSKTFTDTQYF	TGTGCCAGCAGCAAGACTTTCACAGATACGCAGTATTTT